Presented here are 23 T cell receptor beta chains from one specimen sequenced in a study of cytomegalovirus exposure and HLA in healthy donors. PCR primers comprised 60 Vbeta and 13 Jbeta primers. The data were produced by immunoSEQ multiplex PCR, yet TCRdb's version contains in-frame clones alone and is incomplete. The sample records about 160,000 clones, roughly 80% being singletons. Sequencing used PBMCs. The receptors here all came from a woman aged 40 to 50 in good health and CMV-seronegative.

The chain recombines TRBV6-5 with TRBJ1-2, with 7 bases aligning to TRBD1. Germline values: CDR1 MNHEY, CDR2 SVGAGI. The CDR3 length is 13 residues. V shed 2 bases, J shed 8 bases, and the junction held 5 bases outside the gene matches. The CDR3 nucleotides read TGTGCCAGCAGTTACGACAGGGAGGTGGGCTACACCTTC. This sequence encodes CASSYDREVGYTF.

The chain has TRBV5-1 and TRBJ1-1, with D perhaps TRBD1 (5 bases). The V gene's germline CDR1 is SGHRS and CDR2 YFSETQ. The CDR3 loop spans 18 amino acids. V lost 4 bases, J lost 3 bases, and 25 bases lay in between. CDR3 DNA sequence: TGCGCCAGCAGCCCCTGGCGGAGGGTCGGGACCAAGGACACTGAAGCTTTCTTT. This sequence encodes CASSPWRRVGTKDTEAFF.

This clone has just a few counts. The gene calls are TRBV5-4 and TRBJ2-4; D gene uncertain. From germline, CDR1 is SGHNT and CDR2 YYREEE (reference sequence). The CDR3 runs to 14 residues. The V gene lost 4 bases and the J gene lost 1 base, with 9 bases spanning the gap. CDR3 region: CASSASDAKNIQYF. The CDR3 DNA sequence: TGTGCCAGCAGCGCCTCAGATGCCAAAAACATTCAGTACTTC.

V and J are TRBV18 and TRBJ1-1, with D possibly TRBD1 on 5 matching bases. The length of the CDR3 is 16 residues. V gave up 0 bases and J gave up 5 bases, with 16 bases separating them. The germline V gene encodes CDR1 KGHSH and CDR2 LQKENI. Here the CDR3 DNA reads TGTGCCAGCTCACCACCGTCTGGGGGGATTGTGACTGAAGCTTTCTTT. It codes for CASSPPSGGIVTEAFF.

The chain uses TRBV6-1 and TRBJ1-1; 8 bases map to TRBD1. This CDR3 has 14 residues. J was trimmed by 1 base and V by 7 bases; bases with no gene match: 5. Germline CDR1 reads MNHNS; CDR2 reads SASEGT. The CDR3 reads CASIGTGENTEAFF. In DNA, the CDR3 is TGTGCCAGCATTGGGACAGGAGAGAACACTGAAGCTTTCTTT.

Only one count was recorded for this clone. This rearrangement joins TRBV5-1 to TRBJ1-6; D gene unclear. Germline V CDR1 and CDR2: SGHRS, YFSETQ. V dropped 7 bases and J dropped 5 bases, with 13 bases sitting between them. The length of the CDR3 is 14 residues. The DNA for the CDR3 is TGCGCCAGCTCCTTAACGAGGGATAATTCACCCCTCCACTTT. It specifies CASSLTRDNSPLHF.

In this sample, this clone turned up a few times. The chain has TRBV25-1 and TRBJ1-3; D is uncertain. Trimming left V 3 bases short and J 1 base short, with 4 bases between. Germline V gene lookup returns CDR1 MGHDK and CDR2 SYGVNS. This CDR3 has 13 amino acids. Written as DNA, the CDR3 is TGTGCCAGCAGTGACAGATCTGGAAACACCATATATTTT. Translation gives CASSDRSGNTIYF. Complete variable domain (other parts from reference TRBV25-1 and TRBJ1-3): EADIYQTPRYLVIGTGKKITLECSQTMGHDKMYWYQQDPGMELHLIHYSYGVNSTEKGDLSSESTVSRIRTEHFPLTLESARPSHTSQYLCASSDRSGNTIYFGEGSWLTVV.

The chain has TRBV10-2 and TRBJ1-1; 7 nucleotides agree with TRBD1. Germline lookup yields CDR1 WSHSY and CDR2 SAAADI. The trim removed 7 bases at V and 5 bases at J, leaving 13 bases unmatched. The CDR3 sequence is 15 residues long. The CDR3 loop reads CASKRQGQLGTEAFF. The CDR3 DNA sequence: TGCGCCAGCAAGAGACAGGGACAGTTGGGGACTGAAGCTTTCTTT.

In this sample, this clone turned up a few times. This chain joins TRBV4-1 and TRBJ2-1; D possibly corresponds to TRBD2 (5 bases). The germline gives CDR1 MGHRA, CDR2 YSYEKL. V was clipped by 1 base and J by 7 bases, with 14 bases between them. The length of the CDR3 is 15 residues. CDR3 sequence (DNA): TGCGCCAGCAGCCAAGTCGGGGTATCCGGGAATGAGCAGTTCTTC. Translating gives CASSQVGVSGNEQFF.

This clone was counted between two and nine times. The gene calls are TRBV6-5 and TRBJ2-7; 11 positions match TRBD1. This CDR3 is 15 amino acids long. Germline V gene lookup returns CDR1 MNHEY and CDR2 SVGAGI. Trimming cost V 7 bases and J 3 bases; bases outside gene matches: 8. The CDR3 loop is CASKGQGAGNYEQYF. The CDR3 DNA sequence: TGTGCCAGCAAAGGACAGGGGGCAGGAAACTACGAGCAGTACTTC.

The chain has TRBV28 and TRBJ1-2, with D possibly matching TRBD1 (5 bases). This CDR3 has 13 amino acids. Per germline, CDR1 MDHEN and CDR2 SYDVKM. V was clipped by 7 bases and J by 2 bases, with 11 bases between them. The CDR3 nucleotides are TGTGCCAGCATTGATAGACAGAACTATGGCTACACCTTC. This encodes CASIDRQNYGYTF.

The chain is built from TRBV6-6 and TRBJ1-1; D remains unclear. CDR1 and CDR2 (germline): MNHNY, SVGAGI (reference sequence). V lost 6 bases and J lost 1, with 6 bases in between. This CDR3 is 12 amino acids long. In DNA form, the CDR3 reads TGTGCCAGCAGACTCCCGAACACTGAAGCTTTCTTT. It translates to CASRLPNTEAFF.

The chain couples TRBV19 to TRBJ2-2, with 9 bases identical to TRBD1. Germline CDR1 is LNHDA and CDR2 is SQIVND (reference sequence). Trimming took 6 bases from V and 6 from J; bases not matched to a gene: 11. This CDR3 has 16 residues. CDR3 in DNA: TGTGCCAGTAGGCCAACAGGGGGCTCGACGGCCGGGGAGCTGTTTTTT. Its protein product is CASRPTGGSTAGELFF.

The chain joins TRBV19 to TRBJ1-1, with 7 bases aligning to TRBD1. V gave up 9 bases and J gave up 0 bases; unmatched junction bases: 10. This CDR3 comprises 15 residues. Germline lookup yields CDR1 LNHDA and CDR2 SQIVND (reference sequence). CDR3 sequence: CASARAGQLNTEAFF. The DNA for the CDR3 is TGTGCCAGCGCCCGGGCGGGACAGTTGAACACTGAAGCTTTCTTT. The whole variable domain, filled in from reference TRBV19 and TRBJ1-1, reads DGGITQSPKYLFRKEGQNVTLSCEQNLNHDAMYWYRQDPGQGLRLIYYSQIVNDFQKGDIAEGYSVSREKKESFPLTVTSAQKNPTAFYLCASARAGQLNTEAFFGQGTRLTVV.

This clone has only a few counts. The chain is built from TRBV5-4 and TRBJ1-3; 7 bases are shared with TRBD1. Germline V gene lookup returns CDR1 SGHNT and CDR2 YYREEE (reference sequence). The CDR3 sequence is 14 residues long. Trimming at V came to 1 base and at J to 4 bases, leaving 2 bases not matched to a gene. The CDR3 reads CASSLTGAGNTIYF. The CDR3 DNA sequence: TGTGCCAGCAGCTTGACAGGGGCGGGAAACACCATATATTTT.

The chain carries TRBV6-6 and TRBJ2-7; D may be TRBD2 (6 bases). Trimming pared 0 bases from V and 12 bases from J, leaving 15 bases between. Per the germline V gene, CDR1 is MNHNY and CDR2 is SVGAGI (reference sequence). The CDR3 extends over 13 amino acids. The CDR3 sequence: CASSYSEEGGLYF. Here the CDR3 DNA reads TGTGCCAGCAGTTACTCAGAAGAGGGAGGTCTGTACTTC.

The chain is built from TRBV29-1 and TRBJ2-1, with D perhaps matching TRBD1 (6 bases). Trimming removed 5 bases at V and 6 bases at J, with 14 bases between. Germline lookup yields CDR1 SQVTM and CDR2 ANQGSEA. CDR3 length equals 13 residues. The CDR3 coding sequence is TGCAGCGTTAGGACTCAGGGGCGCAATGAGCAGTTCTTC. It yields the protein CSVRTQGRNEQFF.

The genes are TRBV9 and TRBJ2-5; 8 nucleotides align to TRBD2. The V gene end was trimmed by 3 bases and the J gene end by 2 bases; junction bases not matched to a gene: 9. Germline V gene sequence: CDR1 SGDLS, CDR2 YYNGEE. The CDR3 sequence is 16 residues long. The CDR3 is CASSAGGASGQETQYF. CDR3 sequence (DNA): TGTGCCAGCAGCGCCGGCGGAGCTAGCGGGCAAGAGACCCAGTACTTC.

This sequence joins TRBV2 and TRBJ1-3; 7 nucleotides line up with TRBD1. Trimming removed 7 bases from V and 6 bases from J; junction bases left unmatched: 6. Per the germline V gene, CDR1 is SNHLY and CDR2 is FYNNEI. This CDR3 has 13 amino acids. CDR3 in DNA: TGTGCCAGCACGGGACAGTCGTTAAACACCATATATTTT. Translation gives CASTGQSLNTIYF.

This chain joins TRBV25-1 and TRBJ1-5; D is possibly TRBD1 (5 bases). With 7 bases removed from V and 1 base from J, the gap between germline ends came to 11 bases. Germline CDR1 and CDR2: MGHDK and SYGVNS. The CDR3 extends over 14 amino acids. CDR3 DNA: TGTGCCAGCACTGATGACAGAAGCAATCAGCCCCAGCATTTT. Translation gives CASTDDRSNQPQHF.

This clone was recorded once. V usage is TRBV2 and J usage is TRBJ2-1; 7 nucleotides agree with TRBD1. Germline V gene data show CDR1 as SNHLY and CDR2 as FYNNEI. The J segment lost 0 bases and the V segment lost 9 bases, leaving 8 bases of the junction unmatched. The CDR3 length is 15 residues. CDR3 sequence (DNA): TGTGCCAGTACAGAACAGGGGAGCTCCTACAATGAGCAGTTCTTC. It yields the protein CASTEQGSSYNEQFF.

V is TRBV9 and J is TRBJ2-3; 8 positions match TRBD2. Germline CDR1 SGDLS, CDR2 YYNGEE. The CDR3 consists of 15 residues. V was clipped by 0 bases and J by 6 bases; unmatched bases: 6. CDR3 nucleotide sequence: TGTGCCAGCAGCGTAGTGGGACTAGTCACGGATACGCAGTATTTT. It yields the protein CASSVVGLVTDTQYF.

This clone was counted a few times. The CDR3 DNA follows: TGTGCCAGCAGTGAATATATTAGCGGGGGGTTAAATGAGCAGTTCTTC. Translating gives CASSEYISGGLNEQFF. This sequence joins TRBV25-1 and TRBJ2-1, with 10 nucleotides matching TRBD2. Germline V CDR1 and CDR2: MGHDK, SYGVNS. Losses at the gene ends were 0 bases for V and 7 bases for J; bases not matched to a gene: 6. The length of the CDR3 is 16 residues.